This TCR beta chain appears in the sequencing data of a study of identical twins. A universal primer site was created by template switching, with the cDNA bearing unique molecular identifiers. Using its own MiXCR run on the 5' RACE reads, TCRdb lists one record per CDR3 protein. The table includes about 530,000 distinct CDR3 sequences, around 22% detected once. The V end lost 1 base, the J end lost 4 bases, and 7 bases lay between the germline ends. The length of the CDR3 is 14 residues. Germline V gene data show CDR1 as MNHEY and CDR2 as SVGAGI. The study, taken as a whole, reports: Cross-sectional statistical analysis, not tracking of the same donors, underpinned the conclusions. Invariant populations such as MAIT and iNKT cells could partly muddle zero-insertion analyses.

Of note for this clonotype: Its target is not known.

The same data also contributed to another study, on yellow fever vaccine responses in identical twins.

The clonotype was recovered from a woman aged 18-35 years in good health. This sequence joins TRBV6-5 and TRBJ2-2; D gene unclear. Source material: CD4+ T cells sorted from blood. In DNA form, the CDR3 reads TGTGCCAGCAGTTACTTCCAAACCACCGGGGAGCTGTTTTTT. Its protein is CASSYFQTTGELFF.